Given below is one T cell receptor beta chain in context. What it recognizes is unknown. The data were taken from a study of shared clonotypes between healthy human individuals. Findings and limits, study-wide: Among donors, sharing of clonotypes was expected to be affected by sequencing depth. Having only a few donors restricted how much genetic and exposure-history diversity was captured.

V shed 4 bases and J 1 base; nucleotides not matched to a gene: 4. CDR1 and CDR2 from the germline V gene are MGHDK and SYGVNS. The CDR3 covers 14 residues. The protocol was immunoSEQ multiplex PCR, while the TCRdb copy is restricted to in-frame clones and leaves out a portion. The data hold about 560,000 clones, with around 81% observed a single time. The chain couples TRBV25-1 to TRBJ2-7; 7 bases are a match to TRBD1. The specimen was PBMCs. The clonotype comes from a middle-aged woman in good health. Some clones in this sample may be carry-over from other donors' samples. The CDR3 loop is CASSGWDSSYEQYF. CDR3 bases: TGTGCCAGCAGTGGTTGGGACAGTTCCTACGAGCAGTACTTC.